This T cell receptor (beta chain) was sequenced for a study of cytomegalovirus exposure and HLA in healthy donors. About the research overall: The early release's HLA-typed donors yielded 78 million or so unique TCRs.

With regard to this clone: Its cognate antigen is unknown.

PCR used 60 Vbeta primers and 13 Jbeta primers. Repertoires were generated with immunoSEQ multiplex PCR, while TCRdb's copy carries only in-frame clones and drops some. The sample includes more than 80,000 clones, about nine tenths of them seen just once. General study points: Later genetic work tied a missense DCLRE1C variant to beta-chain V and J trimming. In vitro, three CMV-associated chains proved specific for CMV antigens. It was reported that the classifier diagnosed cytomegalovirus status with high specificity and sensitivity in both the original and validation cohorts.

The V and J ends lost 6 bases and 2 bases respectively, with 23 bases between them. Germline CDR1 and CDR2: SGHDN and FVKESK. This CDR3 is 17 amino acids long. The source is a man under 40 in good health and CMV-seropositive. The chain carries TRBV14 and TRBJ2-7; tentative D call: TRBD1 (6 bases). Material for sequencing was PBMCs. For the CDR3, the DNA is TGTGCCAGCAGTCGAGGGCAGGGGCAGATCCAGACCTACGAGCAGTACTTC. It specifies CASSRGQGQIQTYEQYF. Supplemented by reference TRBV14 and TRBJ2-7, the full variable domain reads EAGVTQFPSHSVIEKGQTVTLRCDPISGHDNLYWYRRVMGKEIKFLLHFVKESKQDESGMPNNRFLAERTGGTYSTLKVQPAELEDSGVYFCASSRGQGQIQTYEQYFGPGTRLTVT.